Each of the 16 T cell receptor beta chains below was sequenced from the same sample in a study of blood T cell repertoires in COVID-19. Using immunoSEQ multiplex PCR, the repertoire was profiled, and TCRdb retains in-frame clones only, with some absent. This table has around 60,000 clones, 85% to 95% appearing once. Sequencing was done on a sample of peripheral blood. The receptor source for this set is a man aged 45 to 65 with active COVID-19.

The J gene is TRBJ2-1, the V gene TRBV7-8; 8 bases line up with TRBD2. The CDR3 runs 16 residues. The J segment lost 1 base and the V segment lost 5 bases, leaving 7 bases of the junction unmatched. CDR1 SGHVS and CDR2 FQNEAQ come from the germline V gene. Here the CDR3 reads CASSPHASGSYNEQFF. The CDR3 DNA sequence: TGTGCCAGCAGCCCCCACGCTAGCGGGTCCTACAATGAGCAGTTCTTC. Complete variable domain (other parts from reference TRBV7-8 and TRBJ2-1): GAGVSQSPRYKVAKRGQDVALRCDPISGHVSLFWYQQALGQGPEFLTYFQNEAQLDKSGLPSDRFFAERPEGSVSTLKIQRTQQEDSAVYLCASSPHASGSYNEQFFGPGTRLTVL.

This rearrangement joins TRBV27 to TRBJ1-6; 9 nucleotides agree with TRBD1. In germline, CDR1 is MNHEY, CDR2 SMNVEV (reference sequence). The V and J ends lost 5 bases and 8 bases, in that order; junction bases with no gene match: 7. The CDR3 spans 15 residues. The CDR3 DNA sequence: TGTGCCAGCAGTATTACAGGGGGCTCCCATTCACCCCTCCACTTT. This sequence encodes CASSITGGSHSPLHF.

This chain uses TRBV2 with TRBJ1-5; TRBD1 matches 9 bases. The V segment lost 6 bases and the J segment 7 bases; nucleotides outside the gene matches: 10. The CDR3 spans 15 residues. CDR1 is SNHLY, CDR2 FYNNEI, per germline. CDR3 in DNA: TGTGCCAGCAGCGGTACAGGGGGCAGAGGGCAGCCCCAGCATTTT. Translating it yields CASSGTGGRGQPQHF.

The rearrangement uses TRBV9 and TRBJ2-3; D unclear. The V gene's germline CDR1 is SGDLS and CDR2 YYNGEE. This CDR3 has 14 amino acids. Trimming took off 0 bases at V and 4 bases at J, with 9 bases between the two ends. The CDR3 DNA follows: TGTGCCAGCAGCGTAGGCAGCGACCCAGATACGCAGTATTTT. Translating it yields CASSVGSDPDTQYF. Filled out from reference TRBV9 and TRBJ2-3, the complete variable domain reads DSGVTQTPKHLITATGQRVTLRCSPRSGDLSVYWYQQSLDQGLQFLIQYYNGEERAKGNILERFSAQQFPDLHSELNLSSLELGDSALYFCASSVGSDPDTQYFGPGTRLTVL.

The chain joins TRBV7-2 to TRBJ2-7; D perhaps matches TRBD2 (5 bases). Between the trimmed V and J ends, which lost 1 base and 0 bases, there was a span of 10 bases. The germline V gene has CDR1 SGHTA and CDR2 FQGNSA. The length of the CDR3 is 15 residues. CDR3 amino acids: CASSLERLTSYEQYF. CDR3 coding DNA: TGTGCCAGCAGCTTAGAGCGGCTAACCTCCTACGAGCAGTACTTC.

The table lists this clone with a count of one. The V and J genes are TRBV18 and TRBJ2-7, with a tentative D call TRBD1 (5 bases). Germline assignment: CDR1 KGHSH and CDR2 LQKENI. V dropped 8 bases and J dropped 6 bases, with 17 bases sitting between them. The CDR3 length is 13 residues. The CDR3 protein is CASRDRARREQYF. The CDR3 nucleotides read TGTGCCAGCCGAGACAGAGCCAGGCGCGAGCAGTACTTC.

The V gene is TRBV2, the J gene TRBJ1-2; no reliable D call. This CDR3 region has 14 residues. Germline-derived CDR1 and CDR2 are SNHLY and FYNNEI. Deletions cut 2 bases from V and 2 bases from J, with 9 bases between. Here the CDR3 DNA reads TGTGCCAGCAGTGAAATTCAGACAAACTATGGCTACACCTTC. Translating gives CASSEIQTNYGYTF.

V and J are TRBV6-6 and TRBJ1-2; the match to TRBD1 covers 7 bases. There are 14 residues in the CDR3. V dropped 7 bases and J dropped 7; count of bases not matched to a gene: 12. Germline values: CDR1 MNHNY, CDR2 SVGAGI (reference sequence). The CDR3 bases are TGTGCCAGCATTTCAGGGGGTTCAGTGTTTGGCTACACCTTC. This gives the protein CASISGGSVFGYTF.

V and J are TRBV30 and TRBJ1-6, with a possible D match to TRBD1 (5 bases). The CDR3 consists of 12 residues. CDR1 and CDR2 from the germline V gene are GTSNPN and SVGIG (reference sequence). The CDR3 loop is CAFGGGNSPLHF. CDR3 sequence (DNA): TGTGCGTTCGGGGGTGGCAATTCACCCCTCCACTTT.

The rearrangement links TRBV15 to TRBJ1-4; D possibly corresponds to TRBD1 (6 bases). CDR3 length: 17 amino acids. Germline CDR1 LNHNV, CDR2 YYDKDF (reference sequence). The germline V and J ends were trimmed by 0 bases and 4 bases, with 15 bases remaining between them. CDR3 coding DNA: TGTGCCACCAGCAGAGAATATCTTACAGGGATTAATGAAAAACTGTTTTTT. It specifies CATSREYLTGINEKLFF.

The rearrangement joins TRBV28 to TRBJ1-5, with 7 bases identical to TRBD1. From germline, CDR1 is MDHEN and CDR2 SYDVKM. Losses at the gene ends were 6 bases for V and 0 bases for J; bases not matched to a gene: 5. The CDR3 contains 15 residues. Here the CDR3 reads CASSPTGYSNQPQHF. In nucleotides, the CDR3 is TGTGCCAGCAGCCCGACAGGGTATAGCAATCAGCCCCAGCATTTT.

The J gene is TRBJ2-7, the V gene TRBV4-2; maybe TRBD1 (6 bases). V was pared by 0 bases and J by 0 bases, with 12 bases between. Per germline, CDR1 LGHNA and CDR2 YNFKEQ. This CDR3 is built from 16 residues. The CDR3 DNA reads TGTGCCAGCAGCCAAGAGCCCCGGACAGCCTCCTACGAGCAGTACTTC. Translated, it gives CASSQEPRTASYEQYF.

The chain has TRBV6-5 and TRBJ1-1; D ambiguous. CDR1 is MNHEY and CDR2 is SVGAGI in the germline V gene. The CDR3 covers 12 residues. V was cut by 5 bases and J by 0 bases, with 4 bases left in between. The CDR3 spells CASSLLNTEAFF. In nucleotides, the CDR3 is TGTGCCAGCAGTCTCCTGAACACTGAAGCTTTCTTT.

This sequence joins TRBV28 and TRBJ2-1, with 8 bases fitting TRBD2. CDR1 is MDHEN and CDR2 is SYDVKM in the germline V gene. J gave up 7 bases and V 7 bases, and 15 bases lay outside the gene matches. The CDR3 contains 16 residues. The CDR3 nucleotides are TGTGCCAGCACCCGTCCCAGCGGGAGTGCGCGTAATGAGCAGTTCTTC. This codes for CASTRPSGSARNEQFF.

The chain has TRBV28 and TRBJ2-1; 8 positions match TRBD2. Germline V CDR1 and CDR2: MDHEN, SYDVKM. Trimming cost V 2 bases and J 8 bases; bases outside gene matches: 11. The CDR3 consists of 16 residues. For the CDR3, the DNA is TGTGCCAGCAGTTTAACTGGACTAGCAGGTAGCGATGAGCAGTTCTTC. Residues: CASSLTGLAGSDEQFF. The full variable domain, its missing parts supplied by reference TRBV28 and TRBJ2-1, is DVKVTQSSRYLVKRTGEKVFLECVQDMDHENMFWYRQDPGLGLRLIYFSYDVKMKEKGDIPEGYSVSREKKERFSLILESASTNQTSMYLCASSLTGLAGSDEQFFGPGTRLTVL.

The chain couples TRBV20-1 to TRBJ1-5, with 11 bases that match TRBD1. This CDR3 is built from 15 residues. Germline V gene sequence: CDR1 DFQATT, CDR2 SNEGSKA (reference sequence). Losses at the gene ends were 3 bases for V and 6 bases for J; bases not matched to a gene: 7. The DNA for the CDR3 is TGCAGTGCTAGTCGGGGGACAGGGGGAGTTCAGCCCCAGCATTTT. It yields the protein CSASRGTGGVQPQHF.